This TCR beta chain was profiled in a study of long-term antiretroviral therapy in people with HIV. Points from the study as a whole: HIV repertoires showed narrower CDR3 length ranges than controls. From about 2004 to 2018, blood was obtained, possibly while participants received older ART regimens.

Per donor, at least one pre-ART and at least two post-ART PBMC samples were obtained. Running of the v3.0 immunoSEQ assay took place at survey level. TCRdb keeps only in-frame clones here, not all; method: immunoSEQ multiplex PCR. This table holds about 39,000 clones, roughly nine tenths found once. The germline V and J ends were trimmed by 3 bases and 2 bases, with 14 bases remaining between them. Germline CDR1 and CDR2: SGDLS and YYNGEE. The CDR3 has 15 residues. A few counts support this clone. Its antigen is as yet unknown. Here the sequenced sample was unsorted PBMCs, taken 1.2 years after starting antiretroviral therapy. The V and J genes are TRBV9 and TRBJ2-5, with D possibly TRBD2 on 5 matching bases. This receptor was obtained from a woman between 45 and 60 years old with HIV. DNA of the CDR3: TGTGCCAGCAGCGAAAGCGGAACCCTTCAAGAGACCCAGTACTTC. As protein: CASSESGTLQETQYF.